Shown below are 27 T cell receptor beta chains from a single sample sequenced in a study of blood T cell repertoires in COVID-19. The table came from immunoSEQ multiplex PCR; TCRdb's copy has only in-frame clones and leaves some out. The sample has roughly 94,000 clones; approximately 80% are singletons. The sample taken for sequencing was peripheral blood. These receptor sequences come from a man in his fifties or sixties with acute or convalescent COVID-19.

The chain uses TRBV7-9 and TRBJ2-2; TRBD1 aligns across 7 bases. V lost 4 bases to trimming and J lost 0 bases; unmatched junction nucleotides: 5. The CDR3 extends over 16 amino acids. Germline assignment: CDR1 SEHNR and CDR2 FQNEAQ (reference sequence). The CDR3 sequence is CASSSGQDPNTGELFF. CDR3 nucleotide sequence: TGTGCCAGCAGCTCCGGACAGGACCCGAACACCGGGGAGCTGTTTTTT.

This clone was seen a single time. The CDR3 is CASSSTGGGGGNTIYF. DNA for the CDR3: TGTGCCAGCAGTTCAACAGGGGGCGGTGGTGGAAACACCATATATTTT. V gene TRBV28 combines with J gene TRBJ1-3, with 9 bases lining up with TRBD1. Germline lookup yields CDR1 MDHEN and CDR2 SYDVKM. This CDR3 contains 16 residues. The junction had 7 bases not matched to a gene; V was cut back by 4 bases and J by 3 bases. Together with reference TRBV28 and TRBJ1-3, the CDR3 gives the full variable domain: DVKVTQSSRYLVKRTGEKVFLECVQDMDHENMFWYRQDPGLGLRLIYFSYDVKMKEKGDIPEGYSVSREKKERFSLILESASTNQTSMYLCASSSTGGGGGNTIYFGEGSWLTVV.

The genes are TRBV5-4 and TRBJ2-1; D might be TRBD2 (5 bases). Trimming pared 3 bases from V and 2 bases from J, leaving 12 bases between. CDR3 size: 15 residues. The germline CDR1 and CDR2 sequences are SGHNT and YYREEE (reference sequence). As DNA, the CDR3 is TGTGCCAGCAGCTCTAGCTGGGTAACCTACAATGAGCAGTTCTTC. It yields the protein CASSSSWVTYNEQFF.

The sample holds a few counts of this clone. The chain's CDR3 is CAWSLGGGAYGYTF. As DNA, the CDR3 is TGTGCCTGGAGTCTCGGAGGGGGGGCATATGGCTACACCTTC. The chain has TRBV30 and TRBJ1-2; tentative D call: TRBD1 (6 bases). The V gene lost 2 bases and the J gene lost 5 bases, with 15 bases spanning the gap. The CDR3 runs to 14 residues. CDR1 is GTSNPN, CDR2 SVGIG, per germline (reference sequence).

The chain links TRBV5-1 to TRBJ2-1; 8 bases are shared with TRBD2. V was clipped by 0 bases and J by 5 bases; unmatched bases: 7. The CDR3 length is 16 residues. The germline V gene has CDR1 SGHRS and CDR2 YFSETQ. Written as DNA, the CDR3 is TGCGCCAGCAGCTTGGCCGGGACTAGGAGCCACAATGAGCAGTTCTTC. Its translation: CASSLAGTRSHNEQFF. Using reference TRBV5-1 and TRBJ2-1 for the parts outside the CDR3, the full variable domain is KAGVTQTPRYLIKTRGQQVTLSCSPISGHRSVSWYQQTPGQGLQFLFEYFSETQRNKGNFPGRFSGRQFSNSRSEMNVSTLELGDSALYLCASSLAGTRSHNEQFFGPGTRLTVL.

The chain links TRBV3-1 (or the pseudogene TRBV3-2) to TRBJ2-3, with a tentative D call TRBD2 (6 bases). Trimming took 6 bases from V and 6 from J, leaving 10 bases between them. CDR1 and CDR2 from the germline V gene are LGHDT and YNNKEL (reference sequence). This CDR3 has 12 residues. Here the CDR3 DNA reads TGTGCCAGCAGGGGTGGAGGGGATACGCAGTATTTT. Translated: CASRGGGDTQYF.

This clone was detected only once. The CDR3 region has the DNA TGCGCCAGCAGCTTACCCGGACTGGGCACAGATACGCAGTATTTT. Protein product: CASSLPGLGTDTQYF. The rearrangement links TRBV5-1 to TRBJ2-3; tentative D call: TRBD2 (5 bases). The CDR3 consists of 15 residues. From germline, CDR1 is SGHRS and CDR2 YFSETQ. V was shortened by 2 bases and J by 1 base, with 11 bases between the two germline ends.

The rearrangement links TRBV3-1 (or the pseudogene TRBV3-2) to TRBJ2-4; tentative D call: TRBD1 (5 bases). The germline CDR1 and CDR2 sequences are LGHDT and YNNKEL (reference sequence). This CDR3 contains 20 residues. Trimming removed 0 bases from V and 0 bases from J, with 21 bases in between. In DNA form, the CDR3 reads TGTGCCAGCAGCCAAGATTCCCCGCGACAGTCCTTCCTAGCCAAAAACATTCAGTACTTC. Its protein is CASSQDSPRQSFLAKNIQYF.

This chain links TRBV2 with TRBJ2-5, with 11 nucleotides matching TRBD2. Germline V gene lookup returns CDR1 SNHLY and CDR2 FYNNEI. The CDR3 runs 15 residues. With 6 bases clipped from V and 5 bases from J, the junction kept 8 bases outside the gene matches. DNA for the CDR3: TGTGCCAGCAGGAATAGCGGGGGGGCCAGGGAGACCCAGTACTTC. Protein sequence: CASRNSGGARETQYF.

V and J are TRBV4-3 and TRBJ2-2, with 10 bases matching TRBD1. Germline CDR1 is LGHNA and CDR2 is YSLEER. The V and J ends lost 3 bases and 6 bases, in that order; junction bases with no gene match: 4. There are 15 residues in the CDR3. The CDR3 protein is CASSQGQGYPGELFF. As DNA, the CDR3 is TGCGCCAGCAGCCAGGGACAGGGGTACCCCGGGGAGCTGTTTTTT.

The chain employs TRBV5-1 and TRBJ2-2, with D tentatively TRBD1 (6 bases). CDR3 length equals 15 residues. V lost 4 bases and J lost 7, with 17 bases in between. Germline V gives CDR1 SGHRS, CDR2 YFSETQ. DNA for the CDR3: TGCGCCAGCAGCGAGACGTCAGGGGAAGGCGGGGAGCTGTTTTTT. This sequence encodes CASSETSGEGGELFF.

J is TRBJ1-2 and V is TRBV23-1; TRBD1 matches at 8 bases. TRBV23-1 falls under the ORF class, with uncertain function. With 3 bases clipped from V and 5 bases from J, the junction kept 11 bases outside the gene matches. The CDR3 totals 16 residues. The CDR3 region is CASSQSDRDLLYGYTF. The CDR3 nucleotides are TGCGCCAGCAGTCAGTCGGACAGGGATCTTTTATATGGCTACACCTTC.

This chain links TRBV5-4 with TRBJ1-2, with 7 bases aligning to TRBD1. This CDR3 is built from 15 residues. CDR1 is SGHNT and CDR2 is YYREEE in the germline V gene (reference sequence). V lost 0 bases and J lost 6; bases outside the gene matches: 8. The CDR3, as DNA: TGTGCCAGCAGCTTGGGGGAGGCAGGGGGGAATGGCTACACCTTC. Its protein is CASSLGEAGGNGYTF.

The J gene is TRBJ1-2, the V gene TRBV19; 8 bases match TRBD1. Unmatched junction bases numbered 5, after V lost 3 bases and J lost 5 bases. The CDR3 consists of 14 residues. Per the germline V gene, CDR1 is LNHDA and CDR2 is SQIVND (reference sequence). CDR3 sequence (DNA): TGTGCCAGTAGTATTCAGGGGGCTCGGTATGGCTACACCTTC. It is translated as CASSIQGARYGYTF.

This chain's CDR3 is CASSYPLGQGARVNTEAFF. CDR3 bases: TGTGCCAGCAGTTACCCCCTAGGACAGGGGGCTCGGGTGAACACTGAAGCTTTCTTT. V gene TRBV6-2 or TRBV6-3 combines with J gene TRBJ1-1, with 11 bases matching TRBD1. Germline V gene data show CDR1 as MNHEY and CDR2 as SVGEGT. This CDR3 has 19 amino acids. J gave up 0 bases and V 2 bases, and 11 bases lay outside the gene matches.

The sample holds a few counts of this clone. The chain combines TRBV15 with TRBJ2-7, with D tentatively TRBD1 (6 bases). This CDR3 has 15 amino acids. V was clipped by 1 base and J by 1 base, with 11 bases between them. The germline V gene encodes CDR1 LNHNV and CDR2 YYDKDF (reference sequence). The CDR3 here is CATSRAPGTSYEQYV. The CDR3 nucleotides are TGTGCCACCAGCAGAGCACCAGGGACATCCTACGAGCAGTACGTC.

The V gene is TRBV10-3, the J gene TRBJ1-1; no clear D gene. The CDR3 totals 12 residues. The V gene lost 9 bases and the J gene lost 1 base, with 9 bases spanning the gap. Germline V gene data show CDR1 as ENHRY and CDR2 as SYGVKD. CDR3 in amino acids: CAMREANTEAFF. Written as DNA, the CDR3 is TGTGCCATGAGGGAAGCGAACACTGAAGCTTTCTTT.

J is TRBJ2-3 and V is TRBV21-1; TRBD2 was called by the table and not checked on the DNA. TRBV21-1 is designated a pseudogene. The length of the CDR3 is 16 residues. The CDR3 reads CASSPWAGGGLMTQYF. CDR3 in DNA: TGTGCCAGCAGCCCATGGGCGGGGGGGGGCTTGATGACGCAGTATTTT.

This chain connects TRBV5-1 to TRBJ2-6, with 8 bases fitting TRBD1. The CDR3 totals 18 residues. Trimming removed 0 bases from V and 0 bases from J; junction bases left unmatched: 5. Germline V gives CDR1 SGHRS, CDR2 YFSETQ. CDR3 DNA sequence: TGCGCCAGCAGCTTGGGGGACAGGATTACCTCTGGGGCCAACGTCCTGACTTTC. Amino acid sequence: CASSLGDRITSGANVLTF. The full variable domain, its missing parts supplied by reference TRBV5-1 and TRBJ2-6, is KAGVTQTPRYLIKTRGQQVTLSCSPISGHRSVSWYQQTPGQGLQFLFEYFSETQRNKGNFPGRFSGRQFSNSRSEMNVSTLELGDSALYLCASSLGDRITSGANVLTFGAGSRLTVL.

The chain joins TRBV6-5 to TRBJ1-2, with 7 bases lining up with TRBD1. Germline V lookup: CDR1 MNHEY, CDR2 SVGAGI. The CDR3 totals 13 residues. The junction had 9 bases not matched to a gene; V was cut back by 6 bases and J by 8 bases. The chain's CDR3 is CASRFIGGNGYTF. DNA for the CDR3: TGTGCCAGCAGATTTATAGGGGGCAACGGCTACACCTTC.

This clone has just one count. The V gene is TRBV7-9, the J gene TRBJ2-1; unclear D gene. The V gene lost 1 base and the J gene lost 8 bases, with 6 bases spanning the gap. Germline assignment: CDR1 SEHNR and CDR2 FQNEAQ (reference sequence). The CDR3 runs to 12 residues. This chain's CDR3 is CASSLGVYEQFF. The CDR3 DNA reads TGTGCCAGCAGCTTAGGAGTCTATGAGCAGTTCTTC.

This rearrangement joins TRBV7-2 to TRBJ2-3; D unclear. Germline V CDR1 and CDR2: SGHTA, FQGNSA. The CDR3 runs 13 residues. V was cut by 5 bases and J by 2 bases, with 8 bases left in between. The CDR3 nucleotides are TGTGCCAGCAGCAGTACTAACACAGATACGCAGTATTTT. It is translated as CASSSTNTDTQYF.

This clone was found once. An end of the junction differs from the germline gene, which may be a read error. The chain is built from TRBV7-7 and TRBJ2-5, with TRBD2 matching 11 bases. The CDR3 length is 15 residues. CDR1 and CDR2 (germline): SSHAT, FNYEAQ (reference sequence). CDR3 amino acids: CASSLGLAGGETQYF. CDR3 nucleotides: TGTGCTAGCAGCTTAGGATTAGCGGGGGGGGAGACCCAGTACTTC.

This rearrangement joins TRBV4-1 to TRBJ2-3, with a weak D call TRBD1 (6 bases). Trimming stripped 1 base from V and 2 bases from J, with 16 bases between. Germline V gene lookup returns CDR1 MGHRA and CDR2 YSYEKL. The CDR3 contains 17 residues. CDR3 coding DNA: TGCGCCAGCAGCCAAGCATCTCTTGGACAGACCACAGATACGCAGTATTTT. This codes for CASSQASLGQTTDTQYF.

As for this clone: The same CDR3 also results from other DNA sequences found in this sample. The V call is TRBV7-2, the J call TRBJ1-5; 8 positions match TRBD1. The CDR3 covers 14 residues. After removal of 5 bases from V and 2 bases from J, the junction contained 2 bases not matched to a gene. Germline lookup yields CDR1 SGHTA and CDR2 FQGNSA. CDR3 in DNA: TGTGCCAGCAGCCCGGACAGGGGCAATCAGCCCCAGCATTTT. This encodes CASSPDRGNQPQHF.

This chain links TRBV7-2 with TRBJ1-1, with no clear D. The ends were cut back, 1 base at V and 0 bases at J, with 12 bases in the middle. Looked up from germline, CDR1 is SGHTA and CDR2 is FQGNSA. This CDR3 has 16 amino acids. The CDR3 DNA reads as TGTGCCAGCAGCTTAGGAGGGTGGGCCATGAACACTGAAGCTTTCTTT. Its translation is CASSLGGWAMNTEAFF.

This chain joins TRBV19 and TRBJ2-7, with a weak D call TRBD1 (6 bases). Germline V gives CDR1 LNHDA, CDR2 SQIVND (reference sequence). Trimming took 6 bases from V and 4 from J, leaving 13 bases between them. The CDR3 has 13 amino acids. This chain's CDR3 is CASSPGTSYEQYF. In nucleotides, the CDR3 is TGTGCCAGTAGCCCTGGGACATCTTACGAGCAGTACTTC.